Shown below are 30 T cell receptor beta chains from a single sample sequenced in a study of identical twins. TCRdb re-analysed the 5' RACE reads in MiXCR, keeping a single row per CDR3 protein. This table has more than 600,000 distinct CDR3 sequences, 15% to 20% appearing once. The sample was also reused in another study, on T cells expressing NK-cell markers.

The sequenced material came from PBMCs. These receptors all come from a woman aged 18-29 years in good health.

This clonotype turned up a few times. The rearrangement uses TRBV21-1 and TRBJ2-7; the table gives TRBD2 as D, unverified against the DNA. TRBV21-1 is a pseudogene locus. The CDR3 is made up of 16 amino acids. In nucleotides, the CDR3 is TGTGCCAGCACCAGGGGGCTTCTAGCGGGAGCCTACGAGCAGTACTTC. Encoded protein: CASTRGLLAGAYEQYF.

Written as DNA, the CDR3 is TGCAGCGTTGACACTATGGGACGTAGGAATGGCTACACCTTC. This codes for CSVDTMGRRNGYTF. The chain combines TRBV29-1 with TRBJ1-2; maybe TRBD1 (5 bases). Germline CDR1 is SQVTM and CDR2 is ANQGSEA. This CDR3 has 14 amino acids. The V end lost 3 bases, the J end lost 6 bases, and 17 bases lay between the germline ends.

This clonotype has more than one count but fewer than ten. The chain is built from TRBV12-3 or TRBV12-4 and TRBJ2-7; tentatively, D is TRBD1 (5 bases). V was clipped by 3 bases and J by 2 bases, with 14 bases between them. The CDR3 length is 15 residues. CDR3 nucleotides: TGTGCCAGCAGTTTCCCTCGGCAGGGCCCCTACGAGCAGTACTTC. Its translation is CASSFPRQGPYEQYF.

This chain joins TRBV15 and TRBJ2-1, with TRBD2 matching 10 bases. Germline V gene data show CDR1 as LNHNV and CDR2 as YYDKDF (reference sequence). V shed 1 base, J shed 4 bases, and the junction held 4 bases outside the gene matches. CDR3 length: 16 residues. CDR3 DNA sequence: TGTGCCACCAGCAGAGGGACTAGCGGACTATACAATGAGCAGTTCTTC. Its translation is CATSRGTSGLYNEQFF. Complete variable domain (other parts from reference TRBV15 and TRBJ2-1): DAMVIQNPRYQVTQFGKPVTLSCSQTLNHNVMYWYQQKSSQAPKLLFHYYDKDFNNEADTPDNFQSRRPNTSFCFLDIRSPGLGDTAMYLCATSRGTSGLYNEQFFGPGTRLTVL.

The chain has TRBV5-1 and TRBJ2-7, with TRBD2 matching over 9 bases. Germline V gives CDR1 SGHRS, CDR2 YFSETQ. The V and J ends lost 1 base and 1 base, in that order; junction bases with no gene match: 3. The CDR3 sequence is 15 residues long. DNA of the CDR3: TGCGCCAGCAGCTTGATTACTAGCGGGTCCTACGAGCAGTACTTC. It encodes CASSLITSGSYEQYF.

The V and J genes are TRBV6-1 and TRBJ2-1, with TRBD1 matching 10 bases. Germline V lookup: CDR1 MNHNS, CDR2 SASEGT. CDR3 length: 14 residues. Unmatched junction bases numbered 7, after V lost 8 bases and J lost 6 bases. The CDR3 spells CASFTGTGVNEQFF. The CDR3 DNA reads TGTGCCAGCTTTACCGGGACAGGGGTCAATGAGCAGTTCTTC.

This clonotype was recorded a few times. The V and J genes are TRBV29-1 and TRBJ1-2; D remains ambiguous. CDR3 length: 12 amino acids. V was shortened by 4 bases and J by 7 bases, with 13 bases between the two germline ends. The germline CDR1 and CDR2 sequences are SQVTM and ANQGSEA. The CDR3 reads CSVVWGFGGYTF. The CDR3 DNA is TGCAGCGTTGTATGGGGATTCGGTGGCTACACCTTC.

This clonotype was recorded a few times. The V and J genes are TRBV7-9 and TRBJ2-7; 10 positions agree with TRBD1. J was trimmed by 0 bases and V by 4 bases; bases with no gene match: 6. The germline V gene has CDR1 SEHNR and CDR2 FQNEAQ (reference sequence). This CDR3 comprises 16 residues. CDR3 residues: CASSSPRTGGSYEQYF. The CDR3 coding sequence is TGTGCCAGCAGCTCGCCTCGGACAGGGGGCTCCTACGAGCAGTACTTC.

This clonotype has ten or more counts. The chain couples TRBV5-6 to TRBJ1-5; no firm D call. Germline V gives CDR1 SGHDT, CDR2 YYEEEE. V lost 1 base and J lost 7, with 15 bases in between. The length of the CDR3 is 15 residues. The CDR3 loop reads CASSLFEEDRQPQHF. The CDR3 DNA follows: TGTGCCAGCAGCTTGTTTGAGGAGGATCGACAGCCCCAGCATTTT.

The chain links TRBV12-3 or TRBV12-4 to TRBJ2-3, with unresolved D. The CDR3 consists of 20 residues. Trimming left V 3 bases short and J 1 base short, with 26 bases between. CDR3 nucleotide sequence: TGTGCCAGCAGTTTGGGTGTATGGGCGGTGAGCCTCGAAGGCACAGATACGCAGTATTTT. It translates to CASSLGVWAVSLEGTDTQYF.

The chain is built from TRBV10-3 and TRBJ1-1; 9 nucleotides agree with TRBD1. Trimming removed 10 bases from V and 4 bases from J; junction bases left unmatched: 10. The CDR3 is 14 residues long. CDR1 ENHRY and CDR2 SYGVKD come from the germline V gene. The CDR3 here is CASQHRGLSTEAFF. CDR3 in DNA: TGTGCCAGCCAGCACAGGGGGCTGAGCACTGAAGCTTTCTTT.

This clonotype was seen a few times. The V and J genes are TRBV12-3 or TRBV12-4 and TRBJ2-7; D tentatively reads TRBD1 or TRBD2 (5 bases each). There are 15 residues in the CDR3. The V gene lost 2 bases and the J gene lost 4 bases, with 15 bases spanning the gap. The CDR3 DNA sequence: TGTGCCAGCAGTTTACGTCCGGGACCACATTACGAGCAGTACTTC. Translated: CASSLRPGPHYEQYF.

V is TRBV12-3 or TRBV12-4 and J is TRBJ2-6, with D possibly being TRBD1 (6 bases). The CDR3 contains 16 residues. V was trimmed by 6 bases and J by 0 bases, leaving 12 bases between them. Written as DNA, the CDR3 is TGTGCCAGCAGGAGACAGGTGGGCTCTGGGGCCAACGTCCTGACTTTC. It translates to CASRRQVGSGANVLTF.

V and J are TRBV6-2 or TRBV6-3 and TRBJ2-7; TRBD1 agrees at 11 bases. Germline CDR1 and CDR2: MNHEY and SVGEGT. The CDR3 spans 13 residues. The V gene end was trimmed by 8 bases and the J gene end by 3 bases; junction bases not matched to a gene: 3. CDR3 sequence (DNA): TGTGCCAGCGGGACAGGGGGGTACTACGAGCAGTACTTC. Encoded protein: CASGTGGYYEQYF.

The chain combines TRBV12-3 or TRBV12-4 with TRBJ2-7; no reliable D call. The CDR3 length is 13 residues. V lost 2 bases to trimming and J lost 6 bases, with 11 bases between them. The CDR3 loop is CASSLPGRAEQYF. The CDR3 nucleotides read TGTGCCAGCAGTTTACCAGGCCGGGCCGAGCAGTACTTC.

This clonotype has a handful of counts. The chain joins TRBV12-3 or TRBV12-4 to TRBJ2-1; D possibly matches TRBD1 or TRBD2 (5 bases each). V gave up 5 bases and J gave up 5 bases, with 19 bases separating them. The CDR3 is made up of 16 amino acids. For the CDR3, the DNA is TGTGCCAGCAGTCCCCTCGACTGGGGGATAGACAATGAGCAGTTCTTC. As protein: CASSPLDWGIDNEQFF.

This clonotype has only a few counts. The chain carries TRBV29-1 and TRBJ2-7; the D is unclear. Germline values: CDR1 SQVTM, CDR2 ANQGSEA. This CDR3 has 14 residues. The ends were cut back, 5 bases at V and 3 bases at J, with 17 bases in the middle. The CDR3 loop is CSVTLGDSLYEQYF. The CDR3 DNA reads as TGCAGCGTTACCCTGGGCGATAGCCTCTACGAGCAGTACTTC.

This clonotype was counted only a few times. This chain links TRBV29-1 with TRBJ2-1; D ambiguous. Trimming took 6 bases from V and 5 from J, leaving 17 bases between them. The V gene's germline CDR1 is SQVTM and CDR2 ANQGSEA. The CDR3 is 14 residues long. CDR3 in amino acids: CSVGSYLRDNEQFF. The CDR3 nucleotides read TGCAGCGTAGGCAGCTATCTTAGGGACAATGAGCAGTTCTTC.

The V and J genes are TRBV7-9 and TRBJ2-5; D remains ambiguous. The germline V and J ends were trimmed by 5 bases and 5 bases, with 12 bases remaining between them. Germline V gene sequence: CDR1 SEHNR, CDR2 FQNEAQ (reference sequence). The CDR3 extends over 13 amino acids. CDR3 sequence: CASSRDTWETQYF. The CDR3, as DNA: TGTGCCAGCAGCAGAGACACGTGGGAGACCCAGTACTTC.

This clonotype has a handful of counts. The gene calls are TRBV6-2 or TRBV6-3 and TRBJ1-5, with a weak D call TRBD1 (5 bases). V was shortened by 2 bases and J by 7 bases, with 9 bases between the two germline ends. The CDR3 loop spans 13 amino acids. In germline, CDR1 is MNHEY, CDR2 SVGEGT. CDR3 sequence (DNA): TGTGCCAGCAGTTACGGGGGTCGCCAGCCCCAGCATTTT. It codes for CASSYGGRQPQHF.

J is TRBJ2-7 and V is TRBV6-1, with 7 bases fitting TRBD2. V gave up 9 bases and J gave up 4 bases; unmatched junction bases: 12. Germline V gene lookup returns CDR1 MNHNS and CDR2 SASEGT. This CDR3 contains 14 residues. The CDR3 bases are TGTGCCAGTCGTGGACTAGAGAACCGATACGAGCAGTACTTC. Protein: CASRGLENRYEQYF.

This chain joins TRBV30 and TRBJ1-2, with a possible D match to TRBD1 (5 bases). The CDR3 spans 14 residues. The germline V gene has CDR1 GTSNPN and CDR2 SVGIG (reference sequence). V was trimmed by 0 bases and J by 5 bases, leaving 13 bases between them. The CDR3 region is CAWSVQGVGYGYTF. CDR3 coding DNA: TGTGCCTGGAGTGTACAAGGGGTGGGGTATGGCTACACCTTC.

The chain has TRBV29-1 and TRBJ1-2; TRBD1 aligns across 7 bases. CDR3 length: 14 amino acids. Trimming cost V 4 bases and J 4 bases; bases outside gene matches: 9. From germline, CDR1 is SQVTM and CDR2 ANQGSEA. CDR3 loop: CSVARSGQRYGYTF. In DNA, the CDR3 is TGCAGCGTTGCACGCTCGGGACAGCGCTATGGCTACACCTTC. The whole variable domain, remainder taken from reference TRBV29-1 and TRBJ1-2, is SAVISQKPSRDICQRGTSLTIQCQVDSQVTMMFWYRQQPGQSLTLIATANQGSEATYESGFVIDKFPISRPNLTFSTLTVSNMSPEDSSIYLCSVARSGQRYGYTFGSGTRLTVV.

The rearrangement uses TRBV5-1 and TRBJ2-3, with 12 bases lining up with TRBD2. After removal of 6 bases from V and 0 bases from J, the junction contained 5 bases not matched to a gene. The CDR3 is made up of 16 amino acids. Germline-derived CDR1 and CDR2 are SGHRS and YFSETQ. The CDR3 sequence: CASIPLAGGSTDTQYF. The CDR3 bases are TGCGCCAGCATCCCACTAGCGGGGGGCAGCACAGATACGCAGTATTTT.

V usage is TRBV20-1 and J usage is TRBJ1-5; D is uncertain. Trimming took off 3 bases at V and 3 bases at J, with 12 bases between the two ends. Germline V gives CDR1 DFQATT, CDR2 SNEGSKA (reference sequence). CDR3 length equals 14 residues. CDR3 coding DNA: TGCAGTGCTAGTGCCGACGGGTCCAATCAGCCCCAGCATTTT. Amino acids: CSASADGSNQPQHF.

This chain's CDR3 is CATSRDPKYTGELFF. DNA of the CDR3: TGTGCCACCAGTCGTGACCCAAAATACACCGGGGAGCTGTTTTTT. The chain uses TRBV15 and TRBJ2-2; D is undetermined. Germline CDR1 and CDR2: LNHNV and YYDKDF (reference sequence). This CDR3 contains 15 residues. The ends were cut back, 6 bases at V and 3 bases at J, with 14 bases in the middle.

This clonotype was counted a few times. This chain connects TRBV20-1 to TRBJ1-2; the D gene is possibly TRBD1 (6 bases). Germline V gives CDR1 DFQATT, CDR2 SNEGSKA (reference sequence). V was clipped by 3 bases and J by 6 bases, with 14 bases between them. This CDR3 is built from 13 residues. The CDR3 coding sequence is TGCAGTGCTAGGGGGGCCCGGGGACATGGCTACACCTTC. It encodes CSARGARGHGYTF.

The V call is TRBV10-3, the J call TRBJ2-2, with TRBD1 matching 11 bases. Germline V lookup: CDR1 ENHRY, CDR2 SYGVKD. CDR3 length equals 15 residues. The V and J ends lost 10 bases and 5 bases, in that order; junction bases with no gene match: 9. This CDR3 is CATSGQGVDTGELFF. The CDR3 DNA sequence: TGTGCCACCTCGGGACAGGGGGTCGATACCGGGGAGCTGTTTTTT.

J is TRBJ2-4 and V is TRBV5-6, with D maybe TRBD1 (6 bases). The CDR3 runs to 16 residues. V was pared by 0 bases and J by 0 bases, with 10 bases between. The germline V gene encodes CDR1 SGHDT and CDR2 YYEEEE. CDR3 in DNA: TGTGCCAGCAGCTTGGGGGACACCGGAGCCAAAAACATTCAGTACTTC. This codes for CASSLGDTGAKNIQYF.

The J gene is TRBJ2-1, the V gene TRBV4-3; unclear D gene. Trimming left V 0 bases short and J 1 base short, with 10 bases between. Germline CDR1 reads LGHNA; CDR2 reads YSLEER. The CDR3 spans 16 residues. The CDR3 sequence: CASSQEYGISYNEQFF. In nucleotides, the CDR3 is TGCGCCAGCAGCCAAGAGTATGGAATTTCCTACAATGAGCAGTTCTTC.